These 22 T cell receptor beta chains were sequenced from one sample in a study of coeliac disease. Repertoires were generated with immunoSEQ multiplex PCR, while TCRdb's copy carries only in-frame clones and drops some. The repertoire holds 2,200 or so clones, with 61% as singletons. Material for sequencing was lamina propria lymphocytes from the gut. The source is a woman aged 25 to 39 with active celiac disease.

In this sample, this clone turned up a few times. The chain links TRBV11-2 to TRBJ2-7, with 9 bases aligning to TRBD2. This CDR3 comprises 15 residues. The V gene end was trimmed by 0 bases and the J gene end by 7 bases; junction bases not matched to a gene: 7. The V gene's germline CDR1 is SGHAT and CDR2 FQNNGV. CDR3 coding DNA: TGTGCCAGCAGCTTAGACCTAGCGGGAATGGGGGAGCAGTACTTC. It encodes CASSLDLAGMGEQYF.

In DNA form, the CDR3 reads TGTGCCAGCAGCCGACTAGCGGGAGGGCCTAATACGCAGTATTTT. This codes for CASSRLAGGPNTQYF. V usage is TRBV14 and J usage is TRBJ2-3; 14 bases agree with TRBD2. CDR1 and CDR2 (germline): SGHDN, FVKESK. The CDR3 extends over 15 amino acids. V was clipped by 4 bases and J by 7 bases; unmatched bases: 4.

This clone was observed a single time. V usage is TRBV29-1 and J usage is TRBJ1-2; D gene ambiguous. CDR3 size: 13 residues. Germline V gene lookup returns CDR1 SQVTM and CDR2 ANQGSEA. V shed 6 bases and J shed 4 bases, with 15 bases lying between them. In nucleotides, the CDR3 is TGCAGCGTGGTTGCGATAGATCTCTATGGCTACACCTTC. Its protein is CSVVAIDLYGYTF. The full variable domain, in which reference TRBV29-1 and TRBJ1-2 provide the parts outside the CDR3, is SAVISQKPSRDICQRGTSLTIQCQVDSQVTMMFWYRQQPGQSLTLIATANQGSEATYESGFVIDKFPISRPNLTFSTLTVSNMSPEDSSIYLCSVVAIDLYGYTFGSGTRLTVV.

This clone was counted between two and nine times. The chain uses TRBV18 and TRBJ2-7, with 10 bases lining up with TRBD1. The CDR3 is 16 amino acids. Losses at the gene ends were 6 bases for V and 2 bases for J; bases not matched to a gene: 10. The germline V gene has CDR1 KGHSH and CDR2 LQKENI. CDR3 in DNA: TGTGCCAGCTCCCTCACTGGGGGACAGGGGACCTACGAGCAGTACTTC. Its translation: CASSLTGGQGTYEQYF.

J is TRBJ1-1 and V is TRBV6-5; D possibly corresponds to TRBD1 (6 bases). Germline loops: CDR1 MNHEY, CDR2 SVGAGI. The CDR3 covers 15 residues. V lost 3 bases and J 0 bases, leaving 11 bases between the germline ends. The CDR3 DNA follows: TGTGCCAGCAGTTATTCTGGGACAATGAACACTGAAGCTTTCTTT. This sequence encodes CASSYSGTMNTEAFF.

In its sample, this clone is large. This sequence joins TRBV27 and TRBJ2-5; TRBD2 agrees at 12 bases. V lost 5 bases, J lost 1 base, and 5 bases stayed unmatched. This CDR3 contains 16 residues. The germline gives CDR1 MNHEY, CDR2 SMNVEV (reference sequence). Here the CDR3 reads CASSEGLAGLQETQYF. CDR3 nucleotide sequence: TGTGCCAGCAGTGAAGGACTAGCGGGGCTCCAAGAGACCCAGTACTTC.

This clone has a handful of counts. V is TRBV18 and J is TRBJ1-3, with no clear D. V was pared by 3 bases and J by 5 bases, with 17 bases between. Germline assignment: CDR1 KGHSH and CDR2 LQKENI. CDR3 size: 16 residues. The CDR3 region is CASSPRAPGLRNTIYF. CDR3 in DNA: TGTGCCAGCTCACCGCGGGCGCCCGGCCTCAGAAACACCATATATTTT.

The chain couples TRBV11-3 to TRBJ1-2, with D tentatively TRBD1 (6 bases). This CDR3 comprises 16 residues. Trimming removed 5 bases at V and 1 base at J, with 17 bases between. CDR1 is SGHNT and CDR2 is YENEEA in the germline V gene. The CDR3 reads CASSPRGGSRNYGYTF. For the CDR3, the DNA is TGTGCCAGCAGCCCGAGGGGGGGATCACGTAACTATGGCTACACCTTC. Using reference TRBV11-3 and TRBJ1-2 for the parts outside the CDR3, the full variable domain is EAGVVQSPRYKIIEKKQPVAFWCNPISGHNTLYWYLQNLGQGPELLIRYENEEAVDDSQLPKDRFSAERLKGVDSTLKIQPAELGDSAVYLCASSPRGGSRNYGYTFGSGTRLTVV.

This chain uses TRBV29-1 with TRBJ2-3; D is ambiguous. The V end was cut by 3 bases, the J end by 3 bases, with 4 bases between. This CDR3 is 11 amino acids long. Germline V gene sequence: CDR1 SQVTM, CDR2 ANQGSEA. The CDR3 DNA is TGCAGCGTTGATAATACAGATACGCAGTATTTT. Protein sequence: CSVDNTDTQYF.

This clone has a single count. V usage is TRBV4-2 and J usage is TRBJ2-4; D perhaps matches TRBD2 (6 bases). The germline V gene encodes CDR1 LGHNA and CDR2 YNFKEQ. V lost 4 bases to trimming and J lost 3 bases, with 16 bases between them. The CDR3 sequence is 16 residues long. In nucleotides, the CDR3 is TGTGCCAGCAGCCCGCCAGGAGGGGTGGGCAAAAACATTCAGTACTTC. It specifies CASSPPGGVGKNIQYF.

This chain uses TRBV27 with TRBJ1-3, with 8 bases identical to TRBD1. The CDR3 is 14 residues long. With 8 bases clipped from V and 2 bases from J, the junction kept 5 bases outside the gene matches. The germline gives CDR1 MNHEY, CDR2 SMNVEV (reference sequence). The CDR3 region has the DNA TGTGCCAGCGCAGAACAGGGGGCTGGAAACACCATATATTTT. This encodes CASAEQGAGNTIYF.

The V gene is TRBV5-1, the J gene TRBJ2-2, with 9 bases lining up with TRBD2. CDR1 and CDR2 (germline): SGHRS, YFSETQ. This CDR3 comprises 15 residues. The ends lost 2 bases at V and 3 bases at J; junction bases unmatched: 2. The chain's CDR3 is CASSFSGRDTGELFF. The CDR3 DNA reads TGCGCCAGCAGCTTTAGCGGGAGAGACACCGGGGAGCTGTTTTTT.

There are a few counts of this clone. This chain connects TRBV5-6 to TRBJ2-3; 7 bases agree with TRBD2. The ends lost 4 bases at V and 0 bases at J; junction bases unmatched: 2. CDR3 size: 14 residues. Germline loops: CDR1 SGHDT, CDR2 YYEEEE. The CDR3 reads CASSPSGSTDTQYF. CDR3 DNA sequence: TGTGCCAGCAGCCCTAGCGGTAGCACAGATACGCAGTATTTT. The variable domain in full, with the rest retrieved from reference TRBV5-6 and TRBJ2-3, is DAGVTQSPTHLIKTRGQQVTLRCSPKSGHDTVSWYQQALGQGPQFIFQYYEEEERQRGNFPDRFSGHQFPNYSSELNVNALLLGDSALYLCASSPSGSTDTQYFGPGTRLTVL.

V is TRBV10-2 and J is TRBJ2-5; 7 bases are a match to TRBD1. The J segment lost 4 bases and the V segment lost 0 bases, leaving 8 bases of the junction unmatched. This CDR3 region has 16 residues. Germline V gene sequence: CDR1 WSHSY, CDR2 SAAADI. The CDR3 region is CASSESTGRRGETQYF. DNA of the CDR3: TGCGCCAGCAGTGAGTCGACAGGGCGTCGGGGAGAGACCCAGTACTTC.

J is TRBJ1-5 and V is TRBV30; D perhaps matches TRBD1 (5 bases). CDR1 is GTSNPN, CDR2 SVGIG, per germline (reference sequence). V lost 0 bases to trimming and J lost 6 bases, with 15 bases between them. The CDR3 extends over 15 amino acids. CDR3 protein: CAWSVRWQGIQPQHF. The CDR3, as DNA: TGTGCCTGGAGTGTGCGGTGGCAGGGCATTCAGCCCCAGCATTTT.

The chain uses TRBV7-9 and TRBJ2-2; D is unresolved. The CDR3 loop spans 12 amino acids. Deletions cut 2 bases from V and 6 bases from J, with 4 bases between. CDR1 is SEHNR and CDR2 is FQNEAQ in the germline V gene (reference sequence). The CDR3 reads CASSLYSGELFF. The CDR3 DNA reads as TGTGCCAGCAGCTTATATTCCGGGGAGCTGTTTTTT.

The rearrangement joins TRBV25-1 to TRBJ1-2; 9 bases line up with TRBD1. The V segment lost 6 bases and the J segment 0 bases; nucleotides outside the gene matches: 8. CDR1 is MGHDK and CDR2 is SYGVNS in the germline V gene. The CDR3 is made up of 16 amino acids. The CDR3 here is CASRDDGQGPNYGYTF. CDR3 DNA sequence: TGTGCCAGCAGGGACGACGGACAGGGGCCTAACTATGGCTACACCTTC.

The rearrangement links TRBV18 to TRBJ2-7; 11 bases are a match to TRBD1. The germline V gene has CDR1 KGHSH and CDR2 LQKENI. With V trimmed by 5 bases and J by 5 bases, 5 bases remained unmatched. The length of the CDR3 is 14 residues. The CDR3 loop reads CASSAGTGGDEQYF. CDR3 DNA sequence: TGTGCCAGCTCAGCCGGGACAGGGGGAGACGAGCAGTACTTC.

The genes are TRBV13 and TRBJ2-1; possible D gene TRBD2, 6 bases. The ends were cut back, 5 bases at V and 10 bases at J, with 24 bases in the middle. Germline CDR1 reads PRHDT; CDR2 reads FYEKMQ (reference sequence). The CDR3 loop spans 16 amino acids. The CDR3 sequence is CASSPRGGVSLREQFF. Here the CDR3 DNA reads TGTGCCAGCAGCCCCCGGGGCGGGGTGTCCCTCAGAGAGCAGTTCTTC.

The V call is TRBV25-1, the J call TRBJ2-7; TRBD1 matches 8 bases. The germline V gene has CDR1 MGHDK and CDR2 SYGVNS. The CDR3 covers 12 residues. V lost 4 bases, J lost 4 bases, and 0 bases stayed unmatched. The CDR3 nucleotides read TGTGCCAGCAGTGGACAGGGGTACGAGCAGTACTTC. This sequence encodes CASSGQGYEQYF.

This clone has more than one count but fewer than ten. The chain is built from TRBV13 and TRBJ2-7, with D possibly matching TRBD2 (5 bases). Per germline, CDR1 PRHDT and CDR2 FYEKMQ (reference sequence). The CDR3 covers 14 residues. V lost 0 bases and J lost 3, with 9 bases in between. CDR3 region: CASSLGDLIYEQYF. In DNA, the CDR3 is TGTGCCAGCAGCTTAGGGGACTTAATCTACGAGCAGTACTTC.

Only a few counts were recorded for this clone. This chain links TRBV30 with TRBJ2-2; 9 bases align to TRBD2. J gave up 4 bases and V 7 bases, and 7 bases lay outside the gene matches. The CDR3 contains 14 residues. Germline CDR1 is GTSNPN and CDR2 is SVGIG (reference sequence). The CDR3 is CAFQLAGATGELFF. The CDR3 DNA is TGTGCCTTTCAACTAGCGGGCGCCACCGGGGAGCTGTTTTTT.